Sequencing of this TCR beta chain was carried out in a study of shared clonotypes between healthy human individuals. In the case of this clone: Antigen unknown.

Study-wide results and caveats: Tissue TCR repertoires likely differ from these blood-only repertoires. The study generally estimated greater richness for naive than memory subsets.

Per the germline V gene, CDR1 is SGDLS and CDR2 is YYNGEE. This CDR3 contains 21 residues. With 4 bases clipped from V and 12 bases from J, the junction kept 26 bases outside the gene matches. Libraries were prepared by immunoSEQ multiplex PCR; TCRdb keeps only in-frame clonotypes and omits some of them. The sample has about 1 million clones; approximately 72% are singletons. The sequencing input was memory CD4+ T cells sorted from blood. The subset is: CD45RA-negative fraction. This chain connects TRBV9 to TRBJ2-4; 15 bases line up with TRBD2. The TCR comes from a young man in good health. CDR3 sequence reads: CASSPPGLAGGNSLPANGQYF. CDR3 nucleotide sequence: TGTGCCAGCAGCCCTCCCGGACTAGCGGGAGGGAATTCTCTACCCGCAAACGGTCAGTACTTC.